The rows below give T cell receptor beta chains drawn from one sample of a study of shared T cell receptors in the human thymus. Assay: immunoSEQ multiplex PCR; the TCRdb copy retains only in-frame clones and omits some. The repertoire has roughly 660,000 clones, roughly 90% of them found once; the top ten carry about 0.01%. These sequences were also reported in another study, on human thymus T cells.

What was sequenced was thymocytes. Every receptor here comes from a boy younger than two with a congenital heart defect. Each CDR3 is given with its conserved first and last residue. A D gene is named only where the DNA matches it firmly. The size field is filled for only some rows; it gives once, few, many or a size class.

V: TRBV14; D: TRBD1; size: .; J: TRBJ2-7; DNA: TGTGCCAGCAGCCAGTACGGGACAGACTCCTACGAGCAGTACTTC; CDR3: CASSQYGTDSYEQYF
V: TRBV5-6; D: TRBD1; size: .; J: TRBJ1-2; DNA: TGTGCCAGCAGCCAGGGACAGGGGTGGTTCAATGGCTACACCTTC; CDR3: CASSQGQGWFNGYTF
V: TRBV9; D: .; size: .; J: TRBJ2-7; DNA: TGTGCCAGCAGCGACGGTCGTCTGGGCCATGACGAGCAGTACTTC; CDR3: CASSDGRLGHDEQYF
V: TRBV27; D: TRBD1; size: .; J: TRBJ2-5; DNA: TGTGCCAGCAGCCCCGGGACAGGGAGAGAGACCCAGTACTTC; CDR3: CASSPGTGRETQYF
V: TRBV6-1; D: .; size: once; J: TRBJ2-1; DNA: TGTGCCAGCAGTGATTGGGCTACCTACAATGAGCAGTTCTTC; CDR3: CASSDWATYNEQFF
V: TRBV11-1; D: .; size: .; J: TRBJ2-5; DNA: TGTGCCAGCAGCTTAGCTGGAATAGCGCAAGAGACCCAGTACTTC; CDR3: CASSLAGIAQETQYF
V: TRBV7-2; D: .; size: .; J: TRBJ2-3; DNA: TGTGCCAGCAGCTTACGGACTGGGAACGCGGCCGGGGATACGCAGTATTTT; CDR3: CASSLRTGNAAGDTQYF
V: TRBV7-2; D: TRBD2; size: .; J: TRBJ2-3; DNA: TGTGCCAGCAGCCCTCCCAGGGTGAGCGGGAGCTTAGATACGCAGTATTTT; CDR3: CASSPPRVSGSLDTQYF
V: TRBV25-1; D: .; size: .; J: TRBJ2-7; DNA: TGTGCCAGCAGTGAAACCCTACATCCCCCGACTTACGAGCAGTACTTC; CDR3: CASSETLHPPTYEQYF
V: TRBV12-5; D: .; size: .; J: TRBJ1-5; DNA: TGTGCTAGTGGTTTGAAACAGGGTAGGGATCAGCCCCAGCATTTT; CDR3: CASGLKQGRDQPQHF
V: TRBV4-1; D: TRBD1; size: .; J: TRBJ1-5; DNA: TGCGCCAGCAGCCAAGGGGGACAGTATAGCAATCAGCCCCAGCATTTT; CDR3: CASSQGGQYSNQPQHF
V: TRBV7-2; D: TRBD2; size: .; J: TRBJ2-7; DNA: TGTGCCAGCAGCTTCTTGGCCGGGAGGGGCCACGAGCAGTACTTC; CDR3: CASSFLAGRGHEQYF
V: TRBV10-3; D: TRBD1; size: .; J: TRBJ2-3; DNA: TGTGCCTCAAGACAGGGCGGCACAGATACGCAGTATTTT; CDR3: CASRQGGTDTQYF
V: TRBV4-2; D: .; size: .; J: TRBJ1-4; DNA: TGTGCCAGCAGCCAAGACGGGGGTGGTTGGTCTAATGAAAAACTGTTTTTT; CDR3: CASSQDGGGWSNEKLFF
V: TRBV7-9; D: TRBD2; size: .; J: TRBJ2-7; DNA: TGTGCCAGCAGCTTAGCACGGGGGGGGTCTCACTACGAGCAGTACTTC; CDR3: CASSLARGGSHYEQYF
V: TRBV11-2; D: TRBD2; size: .; J: TRBJ2-7; DNA: TGTGCCAGCAGCTTACAGGGACTAGAGCGCTCCTACGAGCAGTACTTC; CDR3: CASSLQGLERSYEQYF
V: TRBV10-3; D: TRBD2; size: .; J: TRBJ2-7; DNA: TGTGCCATCAGCCTGAATCCTAGCGGGAGGACCTACGAGCAGTACTTC; CDR3: CAISLNPSGRTYEQYF
V: TRBV29-1; D: .; size: .; J: TRBJ2-7; DNA: TGCAGCGCCAGGGTTGGGCAGCGCTACGAGCAGTACTTC; CDR3: CSARVGQRYEQYF
V: TRBV30; D: .; size: .; J: TRBJ2-5; DNA: TGTGCCCCACCAGGTTTTCCAGAGACCCAGTACTTC; CDR3: CAPPGFPETQYF